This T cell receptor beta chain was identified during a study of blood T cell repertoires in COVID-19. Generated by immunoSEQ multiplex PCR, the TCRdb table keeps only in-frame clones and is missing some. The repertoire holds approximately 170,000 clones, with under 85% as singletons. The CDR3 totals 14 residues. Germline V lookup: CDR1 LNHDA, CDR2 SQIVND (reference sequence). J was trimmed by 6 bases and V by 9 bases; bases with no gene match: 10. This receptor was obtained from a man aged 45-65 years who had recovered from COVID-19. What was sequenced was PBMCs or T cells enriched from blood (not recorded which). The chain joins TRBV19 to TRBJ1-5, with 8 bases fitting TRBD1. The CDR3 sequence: CASHQTGDGQPQHF. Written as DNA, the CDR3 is TGTGCCAGCCACCAGACAGGGGACGGTCAGCCCCAGCATTTT.